The 9 T cell receptor beta chains presented below share a single source sample, sequenced in a study of blood T cell repertoires in COVID-19. Only in-frame clones appear in the TCRdb table, and some are missing; sequencing was by immunoSEQ multiplex PCR. The sample consists of around 150,000 clones, approximately 92% of them appearing once. The sequenced material came from peripheral blood. All receptors come from a woman aged 45-65 years with acute or convalescent COVID-19.

The chain carries TRBV2 and TRBJ1-5; the D gene is possibly TRBD1 (5 bases). Germline CDR1 is SNHLY and CDR2 is FYNNEI. The CDR3 has 12 amino acids. Trimming removed 8 bases from V and 8 bases from J, with 13 bases in between. DNA for the CDR3: TGTGCCAGCGGCCGGGGGGGGGAGCCCCAGCATTTT. Translated: CASGRGGEPQHF.

The gene calls are TRBV7-3 and TRBJ2-1; 9 positions match TRBD2. The trim removed 1 base at V and 9 bases at J, leaving 10 bases unmatched. The CDR3 spans 16 residues. Germline CDR1 is SGHTA and CDR2 is FQGTGA. The CDR3 is CASSLSASGDLGEQFF. The CDR3 nucleotides read TGTGCCAGCAGCTTAAGCGCTAGCGGGGACCTCGGTGAGCAGTTCTTC. Looking up the rest from reference TRBV7-3 and TRBJ2-1 gives the full variable domain: GAGVSQTPSNKVTEKGKYVELRCDPISGHTALYWYRQSLGQGPEFLIYFQGTGAADDSGLPNDRFFAVRPEGSVSTLKIQRTERGDSAVYLCASSLSASGDLGEQFFGPGTRLTVL.

The rearrangement joins TRBV9 to TRBJ1-4; D remains unclear. Trimming shortened V by 3 bases and J by 10 bases, and 10 bases separated the two germline ends. This CDR3 region has 12 residues. CDR1 SGDLS and CDR2 YYNGEE come from the germline V gene. DNA of the CDR3: TGTGCCAGCAGCGACAGCTTCGGAAAACTGTTTTTT. Its protein product is CASSDSFGKLFF.

The chain is built from TRBV13 and TRBJ2-5; TRBD2 might be the D (5 bases). Germline loops: CDR1 PRHDT, CDR2 FYEKMQ (reference sequence). The CDR3 consists of 13 residues. V lost 3 bases, J lost 5 bases, and 10 bases lay in between. CDR3 region: CASSFRTGETQYF. For the CDR3, the DNA is TGTGCCAGCAGCTTCCGGACTGGGGAGACCCAGTACTTC.

The chain carries TRBV2 and TRBJ1-1; D remains unclear. V was trimmed by 6 bases and J by 5 bases, leaving 13 bases between them. There are 13 residues in the CDR3. Germline values: CDR1 SNHLY, CDR2 FYNNEI. CDR3 region: CASRKISGTEAFF. The CDR3 nucleotides read TGTGCCAGCAGGAAAATATCGGGGACTGAAGCTTTCTTT.

This clone was found once. The genes are TRBV4-1 and TRBJ2-7; TRBD2 aligns across 7 bases. V gave up 0 bases and J gave up 1 base; unmatched junction bases: 3. The CDR3 is made up of 15 amino acids. Germline-derived CDR1 and CDR2 are MGHRA and YSYEKL. CDR3 sequence reads: CASSQDAGGSYEQYF. The CDR3 DNA reads TGCGCCAGCAGCCAAGATGCCGGGGGGTCCTACGAGCAGTACTTC.

This chain links TRBV25-1 with TRBJ1-1, with a weak D call TRBD1 (5 bases). CDR1 and CDR2 (germline): MGHDK, SYGVNS. The V gene lost 7 bases and the J gene lost 7 bases, with 10 bases spanning the gap. This CDR3 spans 11 amino acids. For the CDR3, the DNA is TGTGCCAGCACCACGGGGGTTGAAGCTTTCTTT. Protein product: CASTTGVEAFF. The full variable domain, with the rest looked up from reference TRBV25-1 and TRBJ1-1, is EADIYQTPRYLVIGTGKKITLECSQTMGHDKMYWYQQDPGMELHLIHYSYGVNSTEKGDLSSESTVSRIRTEHFPLTLESARPSHTSQYLCASTTGVEAFFGQGTRLTVV.

J is TRBJ2-1 and V is TRBV3-1 (or the pseudogene TRBV3-2); D is unresolved. CDR1 and CDR2 from the germline V gene are LGHDT and YNNKEL (reference sequence). V was trimmed by 3 bases and J by 5 bases, leaving 8 bases between them. The CDR3 extends over 13 amino acids. In DNA form, the CDR3 reads TGTGCCAGCAGCCAGCTCGGTAACAATGAGCAGTTCTTC. It is translated as CASSQLGNNEQFF.

CDR3 nucleotides: TGTGCCAGCAGCTTATTGGGCGGGGGTTTCACCGGGGAGCTGTTTTTT. It yields the protein CASSLLGGGFTGELFF. The chain is built from TRBV11-2 and TRBJ2-2, with 7 bases fitting TRBD2. Germline V gene data show CDR1 as SGHAT and CDR2 as FQNNGV. J gave up 4 bases and V 2 bases, and 7 bases lay outside the gene matches. The length of the CDR3 is 16 residues. The full variable domain, completed using reference TRBV11-2 and TRBJ2-2, is EAGVAQSPRYKIIEKRQSVAFWCNPISGHATLYWYQQILGQGPKLLIQFQNNGVVDDSQLPKDRFSAERLKGVDSTLKIQPAKLEDSAVYLCASSLLGGGFTGELFFGEGSRLTVL.